What follows are 29 T cell receptor beta chains derived from one specimen sequenced in a study of blood T cell repertoires in COVID-19. Clones were read by immunoSEQ multiplex PCR, and TCRdb kept only the in-frame ones, dropping some. The top ten clones hold 8.5% to 10% of a sample with over 100,000 clones, 70% to 90% of them seen once. The sequencing sample was made of peripheral blood. These TCRs come from a man aged 35 to 55 with active or convalescent COVID-19.

The chain carries TRBV5-8 and TRBJ1-1, with 7 bases that match TRBD1. CDR1 and CDR2 (germline): SGHTS, YDEGEE. The CDR3 contains 13 residues. V was pared by 4 bases and J by 4 bases, with 4 bases of the junction left unmatched. In DNA form, the CDR3 reads TGTGCCAGCAGCGAGGACAGGTTCACTGAAGCTTTCTTT. As protein: CASSEDRFTEAFF.

This rearrangement joins TRBV5-4 to TRBJ2-2; a possible D gene is TRBD1 (5 bases). The V gene lost 0 bases and the J gene lost 4 bases, with 7 bases spanning the gap. The CDR3 is 14 amino acids. Germline values: CDR1 SGHNT, CDR2 YYREEE (reference sequence). CDR3 sequence: CASSLDRSTGELFF. The CDR3 region has the DNA TGTGCCAGCAGCTTGGACAGGAGCACCGGGGAGCTGTTTTTT.

This CDR3 is CATSVDRASPLHF. The CDR3 nucleotides are TGTGCCACCAGTGTGGACAGGGCTTCACCCCTCCACTTT. The chain is built from TRBV24-1 and TRBJ1-6; 8 positions match TRBD1. This CDR3 is built from 13 residues. V was pared by 5 bases and J by 9 bases, with 2 bases of the junction left unmatched. Germline V lookup: CDR1 KGHDR, CDR2 SFDVKD.

The chain employs TRBV19 and TRBJ2-7; TRBD2 aligns across 10 bases. From germline, CDR1 is LNHDA and CDR2 SQIVND (reference sequence). This CDR3 region has 16 residues. With 4 bases clipped from V and 6 bases from J, the junction kept 12 bases outside the gene matches. CDR3 DNA: TGTGCCAGTAGTAAGGTAGCGGGGGGCGGTCACGGCGAGCAGTACTTC. This codes for CASSKVAGGGHGEQYF.

This chain joins TRBV6-5 and TRBJ1-4, with 8 bases that match TRBD1. The CDR3 covers 15 residues. Per the germline V gene, CDR1 is MNHEY and CDR2 is SVGAGI. V dropped 4 bases and J dropped 5; count of bases not matched to a gene: 6. The DNA for the CDR3 is TGTGCCAGCAGTTCCCTTGGGACAGGCAATGAAAAACTGTTTTTT. It translates to CASSSLGTGNEKLFF.

The chain joins TRBV5-1 to TRBJ2-5; D is possibly TRBD2 (6 bases). Trimming cost V 1 base and J 5 bases, with 15 bases left between them. The CDR3 consists of 15 residues. CDR1 and CDR2 from the germline V gene are SGHRS and YFSETQ. CDR3 nucleotide sequence: TGCGCCAGCAGCTTGTCCGGGGGTAGTCTGGAGACCCAGTACTTC. This encodes CASSLSGGSLETQYF.

The rearrangement uses TRBV11-2 and TRBJ2-5, with TRBD2 matching 10 bases. Germline V gene data show CDR1 as SGHAT and CDR2 as FQNNGV. The CDR3 sequence is 17 residues long. V was pared by 5 bases and J by 4 bases, with 13 bases of the junction left unmatched. The DNA of the CDR3 is TGTGCCAGCAGCCCCGCTCGTAGCGGGGGGATAGGAGAGACCCAGTACTTC. The encoded protein is CASSPARSGGIGETQYF.

This chain links TRBV3-1 (or the pseudogene TRBV3-2) with TRBJ1-2, with a weak D call TRBD1 (6 bases). V was cut by 1 base and J by 2 bases, with 14 bases left in between. Per germline, CDR1 LGHDT and CDR2 YNNKEL (reference sequence). The CDR3 is 16 residues long. The CDR3 bases are TGTGCCAGCAGCCAAGTAGGGGGGGCGGGAAACTATGGCTACACCTTC. Translation: CASSQVGGAGNYGYTF.

The CDR3 DNA reads as TGTGCCAGCAGTTACTCGATAACAAGCAATCAGCCCCAGCATTTT. Translated, it gives CASSYSITSNQPQHF. This rearrangement joins TRBV6-5 to TRBJ1-5; D remains ambiguous. Trimming shortened V by 0 bases and J by 1 base, and 7 bases separated the two germline ends. Germline values: CDR1 MNHEY, CDR2 SVGAGI. The CDR3 spans 15 residues.

The V gene is TRBV21-1, the J gene TRBJ1-5. TRBV21-1 is deemed a pseudogene. The CDR3 is made up of 13 amino acids. The CDR3 sequence is CASLFFGVQPQHF. In DNA, the CDR3 is TGTGCCAGCCTTTTCTTCGGGGTGCAGCCCCAGCATTTT.

The V and J genes are TRBV25-1 and TRBJ2-7; 8 bases fit TRBD1. V shed 1 base, J shed 1 base, and the junction held 3 bases outside the gene matches. Germline CDR1 is MGHDK and CDR2 is SYGVNS. CDR3 length: 15 amino acids. The CDR3 reads CASSESRGLSYEQYF. The DNA for the CDR3 is TGTGCCAGCAGTGAATCCAGGGGGCTATCCTACGAGCAGTACTTC.

This sequence joins TRBV6-5 and TRBJ2-5; TRBD2 might be the D (6 bases). V gave up 0 bases and J gave up 1 base, with 12 bases separating them. Germline CDR1 is MNHEY and CDR2 is SVGAGI. The CDR3 is 16 residues long. The CDR3 loop reads CASSYSISGLQETQYF. Written as DNA, the CDR3 is TGTGCCAGCAGTTACTCCATTAGCGGCCTCCAAGAGACCCAGTACTTC.

This chain joins TRBV6-2 or TRBV6-3 and TRBJ1-1, with no clear D. The CDR3 is made up of 16 amino acids. Germline loops: CDR1 MNHEY, CDR2 SVGEGT. Deletions cut 2 bases from V and 0 bases from J, with 13 bases between. The CDR3 DNA follows: TGTGCCAGCAGTTACGGAGTCGTCAAGGTGAACACTGAAGCTTTCTTT. This encodes CASSYGVVKVNTEAFF.

V gene TRBV5-3 combines with J gene TRBJ1-5; D is ambiguous. TRBV5-3 is an ORF; its function is uncertain. CDR3 length: 13 residues. V gave up 3 bases and J gave up 4 bases, with 8 bases separating them. The CDR3 sequence: CARSSHPNQPQHF. Written as DNA, the CDR3 is TGTGCCAGAAGCTCACACCCAAATCAGCCCCAGCATTTT.

The chain joins TRBV10-3 to TRBJ2-2; 7 bases are a match to TRBD1. Germline values: CDR1 ENHRY, CDR2 SYGVKD. The length of the CDR3 is 15 residues. J was trimmed by 5 bases and V by 5 bases; bases with no gene match: 8. The CDR3 reads CAISSGTDATGELFF. DNA for the CDR3: TGTGCCATCAGTTCCGGGACAGATGCGACCGGGGAGCTGTTTTTT.

The gene calls are TRBV5-1 and TRBJ2-5, with 10 positions matching TRBD2. Trimming removed 0 bases from V and 5 bases from J; junction bases left unmatched: 1. Per the germline V gene, CDR1 is SGHRS and CDR2 is YFSETQ. This CDR3 comprises 14 residues. The CDR3 DNA is TGCGCCAGCAGCTTGGAACTAGCGGGGGAGACCCAGTACTTC. This gives the protein CASSLELAGETQYF.

The chain joins TRBV11-2 to TRBJ1-1; D is perhaps TRBD1 (5 bases). The V gene lost 5 bases and the J gene lost 7 bases, with 11 bases spanning the gap. The CDR3 has 12 amino acids. In germline, CDR1 is SGHAT, CDR2 FQNNGV. DNA of the CDR3: TGTGCCAGCAGCGGGAGGACAATTGAAGCTTTCTTT. Amino acids: CASSGRTIEAFF.

In its sample, this clone was seen a few times. The chain combines TRBV5-1 with TRBJ2-3; 10 bases align to TRBD2. The CDR3 loop spans 15 amino acids. CDR1 and CDR2 from the germline V gene are SGHRS and YFSETQ. Germline trimming cut 4 bases from V and 1 base from J; bases unmatched to any gene: 3. The CDR3 is CASSPGTSGTDTQYF. CDR3 in DNA: TGCGCCAGCAGCCCCGGGACTAGCGGCACAGATACGCAGTATTTT. Supplemented by reference TRBV5-1 and TRBJ2-3, the full variable domain reads KAGVTQTPRYLIKTRGQQVTLSCSPISGHRSVSWYQQTPGQGLQFLFEYFSETQRNKGNFPGRFSGRQFSNSRSEMNVSTLELGDSALYLCASSPGTSGTDTQYFGPGTRLTVL.

This clone was seen more than once but under ten times. J is TRBJ2-2 and V is TRBV7-2, with 7 positions matching TRBD2. CDR3 length: 15 amino acids. Germline-derived CDR1 and CDR2 are SGHTA and FQGNSA. Trimming took 5 bases from V and 7 from J; bases not matched to a gene: 10. The CDR3 region is CASSPRLAGNGELFF. The CDR3, as DNA: TGTGCCAGCAGCCCCCGACTAGCAGGCAACGGGGAGCTGTTTTTT.

The V and J genes are TRBV5-4 and TRBJ2-5; 9 bases are a match to TRBD1. Germline V lookup: CDR1 SGHNT, CDR2 YYREEE (reference sequence). CDR3 size: 14 residues. The V segment lost 1 base and the J segment 4 bases; nucleotides outside the gene matches: 2. CDR3 bases: TGTGCCAGCAGCTTGTTGGGACAGGGAGAGACCCAGTACTTC. Translated: CASSLLGQGETQYF.

The J gene is TRBJ2-4, the V gene TRBV6-2 or TRBV6-3, with TRBD2 identical over 10 bases. Trimming cost V 4 bases and J 1 base; bases outside gene matches: 1. The CDR3 runs 15 residues. Germline V gene sequence: CDR1 MNHEY, CDR2 SVGEGT. The CDR3: CASSFSGGAKNIQYF. In DNA form, the CDR3 reads TGTGCCAGCAGTTTTAGCGGGGGGGCCAAAAACATTCAGTACTTC.

The gene calls are TRBV18 and TRBJ2-2, with D maybe TRBD1 (5 bases). Germline CDR1 reads KGHSH; CDR2 reads LQKENI. Trimming shortened V by 1 base and J by 0 bases, and 9 bases separated the two germline ends. This CDR3 has 16 amino acids. In nucleotides, the CDR3 is TGTGCCAGCTCACCACTCGGCAGGGCGAACACCGGGGAGCTGTTTTTT. As protein: CASSPLGRANTGELFF.

The chain carries TRBV6-4 and TRBJ1-5; 10 bases align to TRBD1. Unmatched junction bases numbered 7, after V lost 3 bases and J lost 2 bases. The CDR3 sequence is 17 residues long. Germline CDR1 MRHNA, CDR2 SNTAGT. Written as DNA, the CDR3 is TGTGCCAGCAGTGAAACGGGACAGGGGATTCGCAATCAGCCCCAGCATTTT. Translating it yields CASSETGQGIRNQPQHF.

This clone was counted once. In nucleotides, the CDR3 is TGTGCCAGCAGCTTAGTCGGGTCTAGCGGCATGGAGGGCGGCGAGCAGTACTTC. The encoded protein is CASSLVGSSGMEGGEQYF. This sequence joins TRBV7-2 and TRBJ2-7; 7 positions match TRBD2. CDR1 and CDR2 (germline): SGHTA, FQGNSA. The CDR3 is 18 residues long. V dropped 1 base and J dropped 6; count of bases not matched to a gene: 18. Based on the CDR3 plus reference TRBV7-2 and TRBJ2-7, the full variable domain is GAGVSQSPSNKVTEKGKDVELRCDPISGHTALYWYRQSLGQGLEFLIYFQGNSAPDKSGLPSDRFSAERTGGSVSTLTIQRTQQEDSAVYLCASSLVGSSGMEGGEQYFGPGTRLTVT.

The sample holds a few counts of this clone. CDR3 bases: TGTGCTAGTGGTTTGGGGACACTCTACAATGAGCAGTTCTTC. Encoded protein: CASGLGTLYNEQFF. The chain recombines TRBV12-5 with TRBJ2-1; a weak D match, TRBD1 (5 bases). CDR1 LGHNT and CDR2 FRNRAP come from the germline V gene. This CDR3 is 14 amino acids long. The germline V and J ends were trimmed by 1 base and 3 bases, with 7 bases remaining between them.

The rearrangement links TRBV5-1 to TRBJ2-2; TRBD1 agrees at 12 bases. CDR3 length: 15 residues. V shed 4 bases, J shed 5 bases, and the junction held 3 bases outside the gene matches. The germline V gene encodes CDR1 SGHRS and CDR2 YFSETQ. The CDR3 DNA is TGCGCCAGCAGCGGGACAGGGGGCTTTACCGGGGAGCTGTTTTTT. This encodes CASSGTGGFTGELFF.

This chain links TRBV4-3 with TRBJ1-3; TRBD1 matches at 9 bases. Trimming removed 1 base from V and 1 base from J; junction bases left unmatched: 8. Germline loops: CDR1 LGHNA, CDR2 YSLEER. This CDR3 comprises 18 residues. CDR3 loop: CASSQGTGGVGSGNTIYF. The CDR3 region has the DNA TGCGCCAGCAGCCAAGGAACAGGGGGCGTTGGGTCTGGAAACACCATATATTTT.

This clone has a single count. This chain uses TRBV6-1 with TRBJ2-5; TRBD1 matches at 7 bases. The junction had 4 bases not matched to a gene; V was cut back by 2 bases and J by 7 bases. CDR1 is MNHNS and CDR2 is SASEGT in the germline V gene. The CDR3 has 13 residues. This CDR3 reads CASSELGGGTQYF. CDR3 bases: TGTGCCAGCAGTGAATTAGGGGGCGGGACCCAGTACTTC.

The gene calls are TRBV11-2 and TRBJ1-1; weak D call: TRBD1 (6 bases). This CDR3 region has 15 residues. Germline V gene data show CDR1 as SGHAT and CDR2 as FQNNGV. Trimming shortened V by 1 base and J by 0 bases, and 9 bases separated the two germline ends. CDR3 sequence reads: CASSLAGELNTEAFF. DNA for the CDR3: TGTGCCAGCAGCTTAGCAGGGGAATTGAACACTGAAGCTTTCTTT.